The clone carrying this T cell receptor (beta chain) was seen a few times. What it binds is not known. This record belongs to a study of Graves' ophthalmopathy and Graves' hyperthyroidism. Study in general: Before any treatment was given, at initial diagnosis, peripheral blood was collected.

Study results and caveats: Stable hyperthyroidism and ophthalmopathy were told apart by a 13-signature model, which achieved roughly 89% sensitivity and roughly 76% specificity.

RNA transcripts yielded amplified TCR beta CDR3 regions. Amplification began with first-round RT-PCR using HTBI primers, then second-round multiplex PCR was performed. Each CDR3 protein gets one entry after TCRdb re-called the multiplex PCR reads with MiXCR. Of 300,000 to 350,000 distinct CDR3 sequences in the sample, roughly a sixth were seen once. CDR3 length: 14 residues. V was trimmed by 7 bases and J by 1 base, leaving 15 bases between them. Germline CDR1 and CDR2: GTSNPN and SVGIG (reference sequence). Sequencing was performed on peripheral blood. The sequence derives from an adult man with Graves' ophthalmopathy. The gene calls are TRBV30 and TRBJ2-3, with TRBD2 as a possible D gene (6 bases). The CDR3 DNA reads as TGTGCCTCCAGTGGGGGGAGCCGCACAGATACGCAGTATTTT. This encodes CASSGGSRTDTQYF.